This T cell receptor (beta chain) was sequenced for a study of OX40 agonist ivuxolimab in advanced cancers. In the study overall: Patients assigned to dose escalation were diagnosed with hepatocellular carcinoma, melanoma, renal cell or head and neck cancer.

Excluded were patients having autoimmune disease history or systemic immunosuppression. With baseline, cycle 4 day 1, and cycle 7 day 1 as timepoints, blood was sampled. Study outcomes and limitations: People who partly responded at 0.1-3.0 mg/kg had some of the least clonal expansion seen.

Germline loops: CDR1 MNHEY, CDR2 SMNVEV (reference sequence). The CDR3 is made up of 14 amino acids. V shed 5 bases and J 4 bases; nucleotides not matched to a gene: 3. TCRdb keeps only in-frame clones here, not all; method: immunoSEQ multiplex PCR. The sample shows 75,000 to 80,000 clones, 94% of them seen only once. In the case of this clone: Its antigen is not known.

The sample in question was CD4+ or CD8+ T cells sorted from blood, obtained in a trial of the OX40 agonist ivuxolimab. V gene TRBV27 combines with J gene TRBJ2-7; 12 nucleotides align to TRBD2. The receptor comes from an adult with an advanced solid tumor such as melanoma, head and neck, liver or kidney cancer. CDR3 region: CASSPGLAGYEQYF. The DNA for the CDR3 is TGTGCCAGCAGTCCGGGACTAGCGGGTTACGAGCAGTACTTC.